This T cell receptor beta chain was observed in a study of blood T cell repertoires in COVID-19. Per germline, CDR1 SGHRS and CDR2 YFSETQ. The CDR3 is 16 amino acids. Trimming took 0 bases from V and 2 from J, leaving 11 bases between them. Sequencing used immunoSEQ multiplex PCR; TCRdb keeps in-frame clones, though not all of them. This table holds roughly 92,000 clones, just over 90% found once. The receptor's source is a man aged 50 to 59 with acute or convalescent COVID-19. The chain couples TRBV5-1 to TRBJ1-4; tentative D call: TRBD1 (6 bases). Sequenced input: peripheral blood. The CDR3 region is CASSLAIRGTNEKLFF. CDR3 coding DNA: TGCGCCAGCAGCTTGGCCATCAGGGGCACTAATGAAAAACTGTTTTTT.